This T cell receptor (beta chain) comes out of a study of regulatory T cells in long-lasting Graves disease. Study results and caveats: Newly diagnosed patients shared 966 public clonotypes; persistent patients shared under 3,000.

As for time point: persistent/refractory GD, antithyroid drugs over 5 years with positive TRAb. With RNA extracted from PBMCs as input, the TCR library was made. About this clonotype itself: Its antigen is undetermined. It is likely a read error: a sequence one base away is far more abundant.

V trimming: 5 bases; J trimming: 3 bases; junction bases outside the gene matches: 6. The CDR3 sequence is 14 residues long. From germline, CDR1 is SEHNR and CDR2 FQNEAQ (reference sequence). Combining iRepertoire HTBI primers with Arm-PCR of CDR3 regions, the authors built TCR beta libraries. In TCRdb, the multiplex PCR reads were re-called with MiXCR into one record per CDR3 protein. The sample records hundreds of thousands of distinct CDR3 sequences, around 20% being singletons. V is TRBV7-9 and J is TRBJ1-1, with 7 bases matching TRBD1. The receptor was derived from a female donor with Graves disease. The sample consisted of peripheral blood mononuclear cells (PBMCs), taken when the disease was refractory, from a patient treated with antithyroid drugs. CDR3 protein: CASSPSTGDTEAFF. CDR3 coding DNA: TGTGCCAGCAGCCCCAGTACAGGGGACACTGAAGCTTTCTTT.